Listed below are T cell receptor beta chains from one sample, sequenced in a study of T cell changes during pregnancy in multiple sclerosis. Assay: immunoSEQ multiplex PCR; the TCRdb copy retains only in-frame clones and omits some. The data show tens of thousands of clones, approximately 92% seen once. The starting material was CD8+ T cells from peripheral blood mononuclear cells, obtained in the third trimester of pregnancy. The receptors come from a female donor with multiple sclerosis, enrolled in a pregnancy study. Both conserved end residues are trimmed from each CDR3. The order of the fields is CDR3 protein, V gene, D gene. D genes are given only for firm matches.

ASSLAGQLNTGELF	TRBV5-1	TRBD2
ASSWRGGTGSYEQY	TRBV5-1	TRBD2
ASSILQGARNTGELF	TRBV19	NA
ASSRWRYQETQY	TRBV13	NA
ASSQVIGGNEQF	TRBV14	NA
ASSSRFLGTEAF	TRBV11-2	NA
ASSASGTEETQY	TRBV7-2	TRBD1
ASSEGGATEQY	TRBV9	TRBD2
ASSPSGSVEQF	TRBV7-8	TRBD2
ASRKNREGYYEQY	TRBV28	TRBD2
ASSLNDRGPYEQY	TRBV6-5	TRBD1
ASSSGQFGSYEQY	TRBV11-2	TRBD1
ASSFGGGAGGYT	TRBV5-4	NA
ASSSTGELF	TRBV19	NA
ASSPKARTGSLLNTEAF	TRBV4-3	TRBD1
ASKSEGADYGYT	TRBV19	TRBD1
ASSAQGGTNEKLF	TRBV9	NA
ASSTDSAMNTEAF	TRBV19	NA
ASSGSGEQF	TRBV9	NA
ASSSGTGGSDEQF	TRBV2	TRBD1
ASSLVWSSYNEQF	TRBV5-1	NA
ASSLGESSSYEQY	TRBV5-4	NA
ASSVDGGAQETQY	TRBV9	TRBD2
ASSPPWTVHEQY	TRBV18	NA
ASSPMGAQTAF	TRBV7-9	NA
ATRTADRGYQPQH	TRBV19	TRBD1
ASSFLGGGGEQY	TRBV5-4	NA
ASSPPRSSYEQY	TRBV7-2	NA
ASSFLAGEGETQY	TRBV27	TRBD2
ASSPGVVAGYTGELF	TRBV7-3	TRBD2
ATLGTSGVRTDTQY	TRBV7-8	TRBD2
ASSPRGRQPDETQY	TRBV18	NA
ASGRRVSYEQY	TRBV13	NA
ASSPRGPSYEQY	TRBV13	NA
AIRPTSGSVSDTQY	TRBV10-3	TRBD2
ASSPGTGRAF	TRBV27	TRBD1
ASSQAGDEQY	TRBV4-2	NA
ASSDSSGYT	TRBV6-4	NA
ASSSYPEQY	TRBV28	NA
ASSRNGQGAWQPQH	TRBV2	TRBD1
ASSQDRLGGGGLNNSPLH	TRBV4-3	NA
ASSLERGRGNEQF	TRBV7-8	TRBD2
ASSPTGGTGAYNEQF	TRBV5-1	TRBD2
ASSPREPHEQF	TRBV28	NA
ASSFEPGQGAYEQY	TRBV7-8	TRBD1
ASSSGQGGYEQY	TRBV5-1	TRBD1
ASTPGGLSYEQY	TRBV5-5	TRBD2
ASSTAGLAGGEQY	TRBV13	TRBD2
ASSQTLGLAHYNEQF	TRBV6-4	TRBD2